This TCR beta chain was sequenced during a study of vaccination effects on CD4 cells after COVID-19 (dated by TCRdb to between 2021 and 2022). The study in broad terms: Each participant received two doses of an mRNA SARS-CoV-2 vaccine, either BNT162b2 or mRNA-1273. SARS-CoV-2 spike-specific CD4+ TCR repertoires from before and after mRNA vaccination were compared in COVID-19 convalescent patients and in infection-naive vaccine recipients. A total of some eleven COVID-19 convalescent patients and a handful of SARS-CoV-2-naive healthy vaccine recipients were included in the full study. In the study, cultures from other donors were sequenced using the Oncomine TCR Beta short-read assay on an Illumina iSeq 100.

Points the paper makes about the study in general: In healthy vaccine recipients, vaccine-induced clones were almost all SARS-CoV-2 mono-reactive, with only 1 of 255 being cross-reactive with common cold coronaviruses. At late post-vaccination timepoints, both infection-induced and vaccine-induced clones showed marked clonal contraction, consistent with waning T cell responses. Only a small number of convalescent patients were included, and no early post-infection timepoints were available, which limited the study.

The library was built by means of the immunoSEQ multiplex PCR assay. TCR beta CDR3 sequencing was performed on DNA from the cultured, isolated CD4+ T cells. The paper's data handling went like this. The analysis removed non-productive TCR sequences, trimmed reads to the CDR3 region, and retained only CDR3s that were 7 or more amino acids long. Antigen-specific clonotypes were identified with the MANAFEST web app by comparing expansion in peptide wells against reference cultures. For clones to be considered positive, expansion at FDR<0.05 versus reference and all other wells, an odds ratio above 5, and a frequency above 0.1% in two replicate wells were required. Clonotypes significantly expanded in SARS-CoV-2 spike wells and in at least one common cold coronavirus spike condition were defined as cross-reactive. CDR3 similarity was assessed by Levenshtein distance with the stringdist R package, and unrooted trees were built with ape in R 3.6.1. TCRdb took this table from immuneACCESS and kept in-frame rearrangements with V and J called. Such tables lack part of the clones; where checked against another copy, unresolved V genes explain under half of the gap, and the rest is unexplained. The D gene and trimming were derived from the DNA, and the V and J assignments and clone size from that table. Within this sample are about 20,000 clones, with around 72% of them counted one time only. In total, the top ten clones hold approximately 8.5% of the sample.

CDR3 length: 12 amino acids, cysteine to phenylalanine. Only CDR3 DNA remains: 36 bases, in frame from the first base. According to the germline V gene (reference sequence), CDR1 reads GTSNPN and CDR2 reads SVGIG. Relative to germline, V is 0 bases shorter and J is 6 bases shorter, with 9 bases between their ends. A note on this clone: No cognate antigen has been identified for it. Nothing much larger sits one base from this clone, and base qualities are not available.

To identify antigen-specific CD4+ T cell clonotypes by their expansion, the ViraFEST assay first stimulated PBMC with viral peptide pools and then applied TCR sequencing. After 10 to 11 days of culture, CD4+ T cells were isolated with the EasySep CD4+ T cell isolation kit. Healthy vaccine recipients had no prior SARS-CoV-2 infection, confirmed by negative nucleocapsid antibodies before and after vaccination. A few million PBMC per well were cultured with around 10 ug/ml peptides in IMDM containing 5% human AB serum, about 10 IU/ml IL-2 and gentamicin. Half of the culture medium was replaced with fresh IL-2-containing medium on days 3 and 7. Unless otherwise noted, each peptide stimulation condition was cultured in triplicate wells. PBMC were separated from whole blood using Ficoll-Paque Plus gradient centrifugation and were then either cryopreserved at -140C or used fresh. Overlapping peptide pools spanned the spike proteins of SARS-CoV-2 and the common cold coronaviruses HCoV-NL63, HCoV-OC43 and HCoV-229E. The QIAamp micro DNA kit was used to extract genomic DNA from the cultured CD4+ T cells.

The sequence came from a human donor who received a COVID-19 vaccine. The sequence joins TRBV30 to TRBJ2-7; a weak D assignment points to TRBD1 (5 bases agree). The sample consisted of CD4+ T cells from PBMCs cultured with HCoV-NL63 spike peptides, taken before COVID-19 vaccination. Explained via the paper, the cell subset or site label denotes: HCoV-NL63 spike overlapping peptide pool stimulation. The nucleotide sequence is TGTGCCTGGAGTGTATCAGGGCCCGAGCAGTACTTC. Its translation is CAWSVSGPEQYF. Joined to the reference TRBV30 and TRBJ2-7 proteins, this CDR3 gives the full variable domain: SQTIHQWPATLVQPVGSPLSLECTVEGTSNPNLYWYRQAAGRGLQLLFYSVGIGQISSEVPQNLSASRPQDRQFILSSKKLLLSDSGFYLCAWSVSGPEQYFGPGTRLTVT.